The clone carrying this TCR beta chain has ten or more counts. The antigen remains unidentified. The record originates from a study of identical twins. Overall study results and limits: Out-of-frame alpha sequences shared by twins showed excess low generation probability. Monozygotic twins shared more out-of-frame TCR alpha than recombination models predicted.

Germline V CDR1 and CDR2: SGHRS, YFSETQ. This CDR3 region has 15 residues. V was pared by 1 base and J by 6 bases, with 2 bases of the junction left unmatched. Unique molecular identifiers were present on cDNA, and template switching added a universal primer site. Each CDR3 protein is one row after TCRdb ran MiXCR on the 5' RACE reads. The repertoire holds a few hundred thousand distinct CDR3 sequences, with around 18% as singletons. The TCR was taken from a man aged 45-65 years in good health. What was sequenced was naive T cells sorted from blood. This chain joins TRBV5-1 and TRBJ2-1; 12 positions agree with TRBD2. The CDR3 DNA sequence: TGCGCCAGCAGCTTGCTAGCGGGGGGGCCCAATGAGCAGTTCTTC. It yields the protein CASSLLAGGPNEQFF.